This T cell receptor (beta chain) comes out of a study of PD-L1 blockade in urothelial cancer. Study overall: Patients started atezolizumab in the mid-2010s, 1,200 mg intravenously every 3 weeks. Male patients with bladder-origin urothelial cancer numbered about 85% of the roughly 29. General study findings and limits: Tumor-associated blood clones were expanded more by durable-benefit patients at 3 weeks.

Comment on this clone: Its antigen remains unidentified.

Metastatic or locally advanced urothelial carcinoma was present in the patients. V lost 2 bases and J lost 7; bases outside the gene matches: 11. The CDR3 runs 17 residues. Germline CDR1 SNHLY, CDR2 FYNNEI. Sequencing used immunoSEQ multiplex PCR; TCRdb keeps in-frame clones, though not all of them. The sample yields 35,000 to 50,000 clones, around nine tenths seen once. This material consisted of PBMCs, taken around atezolizumab (anti-PD-L1) treatment. This sequence originates from a woman aged 55-69 years with urothelial cancer. The chain employs TRBV2 and TRBJ2-1, with 10 bases fitting TRBD2. The CDR3 spells CASSEISGGYTWNEQFF. CDR3 in DNA: TGTGCCAGCAGTGAAATTAGCGGGGGGTACACTTGGAATGAGCAGTTCTTC.